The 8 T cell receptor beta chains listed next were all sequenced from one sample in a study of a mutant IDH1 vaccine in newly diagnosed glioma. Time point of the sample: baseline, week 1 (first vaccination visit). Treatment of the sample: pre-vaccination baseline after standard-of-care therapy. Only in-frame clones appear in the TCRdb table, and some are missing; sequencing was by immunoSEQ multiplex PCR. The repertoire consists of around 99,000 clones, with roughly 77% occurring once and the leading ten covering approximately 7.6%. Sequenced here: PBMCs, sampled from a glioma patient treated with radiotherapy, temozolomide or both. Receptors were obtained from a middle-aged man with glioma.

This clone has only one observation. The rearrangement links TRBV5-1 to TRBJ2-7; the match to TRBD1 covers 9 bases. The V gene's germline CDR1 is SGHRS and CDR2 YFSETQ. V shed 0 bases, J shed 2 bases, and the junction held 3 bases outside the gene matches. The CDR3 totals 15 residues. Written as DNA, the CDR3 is TGCGCCAGCAGCTTGGGGGACAGGGTGACCTACGAGCAGTACTTC. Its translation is CASSLGDRVTYEQYF.

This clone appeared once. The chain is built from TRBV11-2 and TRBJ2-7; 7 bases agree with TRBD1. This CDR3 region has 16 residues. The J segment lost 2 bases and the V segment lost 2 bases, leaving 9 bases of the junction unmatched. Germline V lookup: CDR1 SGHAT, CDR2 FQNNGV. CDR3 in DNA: TGTGCCAGCAGCTTATTACGGGGACAGCAACCCTACGAGCAGTACTTC. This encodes CASSLLRGQQPYEQYF.

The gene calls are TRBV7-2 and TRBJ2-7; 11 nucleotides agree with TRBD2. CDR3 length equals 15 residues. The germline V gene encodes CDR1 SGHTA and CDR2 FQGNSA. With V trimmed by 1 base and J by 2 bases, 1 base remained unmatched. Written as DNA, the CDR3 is TGTGCCAGCAGCTTAGAACTAGCGGGGGCCTACGAGCAGTACTTC. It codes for CASSLELAGAYEQYF.

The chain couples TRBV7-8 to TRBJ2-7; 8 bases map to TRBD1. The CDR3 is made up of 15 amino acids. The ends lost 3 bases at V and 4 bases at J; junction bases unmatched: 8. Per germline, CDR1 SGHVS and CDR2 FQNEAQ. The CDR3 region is CASSFGQGRLYEQYF. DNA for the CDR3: TGTGCCAGCAGCTTCGGACAGGGTAGATTATACGAGCAGTACTTC.

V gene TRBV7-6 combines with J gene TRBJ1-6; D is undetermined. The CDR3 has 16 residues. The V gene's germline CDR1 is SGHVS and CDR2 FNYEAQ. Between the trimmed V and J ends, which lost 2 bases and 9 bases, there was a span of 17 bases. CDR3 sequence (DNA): TGTGCCAGCAGCTTAAGCGGCCCGGGGTCAGGTTCACCCCTCCACTTT. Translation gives CASSLSGPGSGSPLHF. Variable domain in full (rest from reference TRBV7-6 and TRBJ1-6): GAGVSQSPRYKVTKRGQDVALRCDPISGHVSLYWYRQALGQGPEFLTYFNYEAQQDKSGLPNDRFSAERPEGSISTLTIQRTEQRDSAMYRCASSLSGPGSGSPLHFGNGTRLTVT.

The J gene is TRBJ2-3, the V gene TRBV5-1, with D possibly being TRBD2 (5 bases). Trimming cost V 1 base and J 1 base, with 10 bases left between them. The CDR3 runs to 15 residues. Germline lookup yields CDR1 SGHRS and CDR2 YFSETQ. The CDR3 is CASSLRGMGTDTQYF. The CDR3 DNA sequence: TGCGCCAGCAGCTTGCGGGGTATGGGCACAGATACGCAGTATTTT.

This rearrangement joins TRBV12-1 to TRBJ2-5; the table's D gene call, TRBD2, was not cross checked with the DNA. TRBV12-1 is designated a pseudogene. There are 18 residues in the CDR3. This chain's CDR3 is CASSSWRTTRDSAETQYF. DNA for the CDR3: TGTGCCAGCAGCTCCTGGCGGACGACTCGGGACTCCGCGGAGACCCAGTACTTC.

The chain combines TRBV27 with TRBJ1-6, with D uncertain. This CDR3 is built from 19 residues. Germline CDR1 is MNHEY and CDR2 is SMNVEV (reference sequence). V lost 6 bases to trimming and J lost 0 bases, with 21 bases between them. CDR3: CASRLVAGIRSSYNSPLHF. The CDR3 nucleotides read TGTGCCAGCAGGCTTGTGGCAGGTATCCGGAGCTCCTATAATTCACCCCTCCACTTT.